The source of this T cell receptor beta chain is a study of T cells after yellow fever vaccination. TCRdb analysed the 5' RACE reads with MiXCR anew, one entry per CDR3 protein. Of about 220,000 distinct CDR3 sequences in the sample, roughly 6.2% were seen once. The CDR3 loop spans 15 amino acids. The V and J ends lost 0 bases and 2 bases respectively, with 10 bases between them. Germline V gives CDR1 LGHDT, CDR2 YNNKEL (reference sequence). The chain uses TRBV3-1 and TRBJ1-1; perhaps TRBD1 as D (5 bases). The sequencing here drew on CD4+ T cells sorted from PBMCs, taken on the day of the yellow fever booster vaccination. This TCR was recovered from a man aged 30 to 45 who received the YFV17D yellow fever vaccine. CDR3 sequence reads: CASSQDRQGNTEAFF. The CDR3 bases are TGTGCCAGCAGCCAAGATCGGCAGGGTAACACTGAAGCTTTCTTT.